These 24 T cell receptor beta chains originate from one sample sequenced in a study of T-cell reconstitution after alpha-beta-depleted transplantation in children. Unique molecular identifiers were incorporated when the TCRbeta library was constructed. TCRdb re-analysed the PCR reads in MiXCR, keeping a single row per CDR3 protein. The sample includes approximately 400,000 distinct CDR3 sequences, around 16% of them seen just once. This specimen consisted of PBMCs, mostly from graft donor cells, obtained 360 days after TCRalphabeta/CD19-depleted stem cell transplant. The receptors shown here come from a boy under three years old who had a stem cell transplant for Wiskott-Aldrich syndrome, so the T cells may come from the graft donor.

The gene calls are TRBV25-1 and TRBJ2-2, with 9 bases identical to TRBD2. The V segment lost 1 base and the J segment 4 bases; nucleotides outside the gene matches: 4. The germline V gene has CDR1 MGHDK and CDR2 SYGVNS. The CDR3 length is 16 residues. CDR3 amino acids: CASSEFGGGATGELFF. The CDR3 region has the DNA TGTGCCAGCAGTGAATTCGGCGGGGGGGCCACCGGGGAGCTGTTTTTT.

This clonotype was counted only a few times. The V and J genes are TRBV20-1 and TRBJ2-7, with D possibly TRBD2 on 5 matching bases. The CDR3 consists of 13 residues. The germline V and J ends were trimmed by 0 bases and 4 bases, with 10 bases remaining between them. Germline V lookup: CDR1 DFQATT, CDR2 SNEGSKA (reference sequence). CDR3 bases: TGCAGTGCTAGAGAGGTACGAGGGTACGAGCAGTACTTC. Translated, it gives CSAREVRGYEQYF.

As for this clonotype: A read error may account for a junction end that differs from germline. The V call is TRBV7-6, the J call TRBJ2-1, with 9 bases that match TRBD2. This CDR3 region has 15 residues. Germline CDR1 and CDR2: SGHVS and FNYEAQ. The CDR3, as DNA: TGTGCCAGCAGCCTAGCGGGGCCATTCTACAATGAGCAGTTCTTC. Amino acids: CASSLAGPFYNEQFF.

The table lists this clonotype with a few counts. V and J are TRBV20-1 and TRBJ2-1; TRBD2 matches at 11 bases. The V and J ends lost 1 base and 4 bases, in that order; junction bases with no gene match: 3. CDR1 is DFQATT and CDR2 is SNEGSKA in the germline V gene (reference sequence). The CDR3 extends over 15 amino acids. For the CDR3, the DNA is TGCAGTGCTAGAGTAGCGGGAGGGACTTACAATGAGCAGTTCTTC. Protein product: CSARVAGGTYNEQFF.

The genes are TRBV7-2 and TRBJ2-7, with D hard to call. The CDR3 runs 13 residues. V lost 0 bases to trimming and J lost 4 bases, with 7 bases between them. Germline assignment: CDR1 SGHTA and CDR2 FQGNSA. The CDR3 DNA reads as TGTGCCAGCAGCTTAGCACCATATTACGAGCAGTACTTC. Translation gives CASSLAPYYEQYF.

The chain links TRBV25-1 to TRBJ2-7; D could derive from TRBD1 or TRBD2 (5 bases each). Deletions cut 3 bases from V and 0 bases from J, with 12 bases between. The CDR3 has 15 residues. The germline CDR1 and CDR2 sequences are MGHDK and SYGVNS. The DNA of the CDR3 is TGTGCCAGCAGTGACGGGGACCGCAGCTCCTACGAGCAGTACTTC. Residues: CASSDGDRSSYEQYF.

This clonotype was detected only a few times. The chain carries TRBV10-3 and TRBJ2-3; 10 nucleotides match TRBD2. The CDR3 has 13 amino acids. Germline CDR1 and CDR2: ENHRY and SYGVKD. The V segment lost 8 bases and the J segment 10 bases; nucleotides outside the gene matches: 9. CDR3 in amino acids: CAIGASGREAQYF. CDR3 coding DNA: TGTGCCATCGGGGCTAGCGGGAGAGAGGCGCAGTATTTT.

In this sample, this clonotype turned up a few times. The chain employs TRBV10-3 and TRBJ2-1; a weak D match, TRBD2 (5 bases). The V gene's germline CDR1 is ENHRY and CDR2 SYGVKD. The length of the CDR3 is 12 residues. V was shortened by 6 bases and J by 8 bases, with 11 bases between the two germline ends. CDR3 coding DNA: TGTGCCATCAGCCCGAGGGATTATGAGCAGTTCTTC. Translation gives CAISPRDYEQFF.

This clonotype was recorded a few times. This chain uses TRBV29-1 with TRBJ2-5, with 8 nucleotides matching TRBD1. Germline CDR1 SQVTM, CDR2 ANQGSEA. The CDR3 length is 12 residues. V dropped 6 bases and J dropped 6; count of bases not matched to a gene: 6. The CDR3 DNA follows: TGCAGCGTGGAGGACAGGGAAAAGACCCAGTACTTC. Its translation: CSVEDREKTQYF. Using reference TRBV29-1 and TRBJ2-5 for the parts outside the CDR3, the full variable domain is SAVISQKPSRDICQRGTSLTIQCQVDSQVTMMFWYRQQPGQSLTLIATANQGSEATYESGFVIDKFPISRPNLTFSTLTVSNMSPEDSSIYLCSVEDREKTQYFGPGTRLLVL.

This clonotype has just a few counts. CDR3 bases: TGCGCCAGCAGCACCAGGGGGCTAAGCTCCTACGAGCAGTACTTC. Protein product: CASSTRGLSSYEQYF. The V and J genes are TRBV5-1 and TRBJ2-7; 8 nucleotides agree with TRBD1. The J segment lost 0 bases and the V segment lost 4 bases, leaving 6 bases of the junction unmatched. This CDR3 is built from 15 residues. Germline V gives CDR1 SGHRS, CDR2 YFSETQ.

This clonotype was found a few times. The rearrangement joins TRBV29-1 to TRBJ2-7, with 9 bases fitting TRBD2. The trim removed 5 bases at V and 2 bases at J, leaving 7 bases unmatched. The germline V gene encodes CDR1 SQVTM and CDR2 ANQGSEA. This CDR3 has 14 residues. Here the CDR3 reads CSVQTSGATYEQYF. CDR3 DNA sequence: TGCAGCGTTCAGACTAGCGGAGCTACCTACGAGCAGTACTTC.

The sample holds a few counts of this clonotype. CDR3 protein: CASSPPSGRGDKNIQYF. CDR3 nucleotides: TGTGCCAGCAGTCCCCCCAGCGGGAGGGGGGACAAAAACATTCAGTACTTC. V usage is TRBV6-2 or TRBV6-3 and J usage is TRBJ2-4, with 10 positions matching TRBD2. The CDR3 is made up of 17 amino acids. Germline values: CDR1 MNHEY, CDR2 SVGEGT. V shed 5 bases, J shed 3 bases, and the junction held 10 bases outside the gene matches.

The sample holds a few counts of this clonotype. The V gene is TRBV5-1, the J gene TRBJ2-3; D is unclear. The CDR3 spans 13 residues. Germline CDR1 SGHRS, CDR2 YFSETQ. V gave up 0 bases and J gave up 7 bases, with 9 bases separating them. Written as DNA, the CDR3 is TGCGCCAGCAGCTTGGACGGCAAGAATACGCAGTATTTT. This translates into CASSLDGKNTQYF.

This clonotype came up a few times. The chain links TRBV12-3 or TRBV12-4 to TRBJ2-7, with D perhaps assigned TRBD1 or TRBD2 (6 bases each). This CDR3 region has 16 residues. V lost 6 bases to trimming and J lost 4 bases, with 22 bases between them. The DNA of the CDR3 is TGTGCCAGCAGCCCTGAATTAGGGGGAGGATTTTACGAGCAGTACTTC. This gives the protein CASSPELGGGFYEQYF.

J is TRBJ1-5 and V is TRBV5-1, with D perhaps matching TRBD1 (5 bases). V was clipped by 0 bases and J by 0 bases, with 16 bases between them. The CDR3 runs 18 residues. Germline assignment: CDR1 SGHRS and CDR2 YFSETQ. The chain's CDR3 is CASSLDIGVPSSNQPQHF. As DNA, the CDR3 is TGCGCCAGCAGCTTGGATATAGGGGTGCCTTCTAGCAATCAGCCCCAGCATTTT.

This chain joins TRBV7-9 and TRBJ2-7; the match to TRBD2 covers 12 bases. The J segment lost 9 bases and the V segment lost 1 base, leaving 4 bases of the junction unmatched. The CDR3 spans 14 residues. Germline V lookup: CDR1 SEHNR, CDR2 FQNEAQ (reference sequence). CDR3 in amino acids: CASSLGLAGAAQYF. The CDR3 region has the DNA TGTGCCAGCAGCTTAGGACTAGCGGGAGCCGCGCAGTACTTC.

This chain links TRBV9 with TRBJ2-1; 11 bases line up with TRBD2. The CDR3 loop spans 16 amino acids. Germline CDR1 is SGDLS and CDR2 is YYNGEE. The J segment lost 8 bases and the V segment lost 3 bases, leaving 10 bases of the junction unmatched. The CDR3 bases are TGTGCCAGCAGCGCCCATAGCGGGAGGGCCTTTGATGAGCAGTTCTTC. Protein sequence: CASSAHSGRAFDEQFF. Supplemented by reference TRBV9 and TRBJ2-1, the full variable domain reads DSGVTQTPKHLITATGQRVTLRCSPRSGDLSVYWYQQSLDQGLQFLIQYYNGEERAKGNILERFSAQQFPDLHSELNLSSLELGDSALYFCASSAHSGRAFDEQFFGPGTRLTVL.

This clonotype has more than one count but fewer than ten. The chain is built from TRBV3-1 and TRBJ1-1, with a tentative D call TRBD1 (5 bases). Germline V gives CDR1 LGHDT, CDR2 YNNKEL (reference sequence). The germline V and J ends were trimmed by 4 bases and 1 base, with 10 bases remaining between them. The CDR3 covers 14 residues. In DNA form, the CDR3 reads TGTGCCAGCAGCCCGGGACTGCGGAACACTGAAGCTTTCTTT. Its protein is CASSPGLRNTEAFF.

This clonotype was seen ten or more times. V is TRBV4-2 and J is TRBJ2-1, with D uncertain. The CDR3 has 12 residues. CDR1 and CDR2 (germline): LGHNA, YNFKEQ. V shed 0 bases and J shed 8 bases, with 5 bases lying between them. The CDR3, as DNA: TGTGCCAGCAGCCAAGAGGGCTATGAGCAGTTCTTC. Translated: CASSQEGYEQFF.

The chain has TRBV11-1 and TRBJ2-7, with 7 positions matching TRBD2. Germline loops: CDR1 SGHAT, CDR2 FQDESV (reference sequence). The junction had 9 bases not matched to a gene; V was cut back by 1 base and J by 3 bases. The CDR3 spans 16 residues. The CDR3 loop is CASSLGGGTVDYEQYF. CDR3 bases: TGTGCCAGCAGCTTAGGGGGGGGAACAGTCGACTACGAGCAGTACTTC.

In its sample, this clonotype was seen a few times. J is TRBJ2-1 and V is TRBV6-2 or TRBV6-3; possible D gene TRBD2, 6 bases. This CDR3 is 14 amino acids long. Germline V gives CDR1 MNHEY, CDR2 SVGEGT. Trimming removed 6 bases at V and 6 bases at J, with 15 bases between. The CDR3 bases are TGTGCCAGCAGGCCATCTGCGGGGCTCAATGAGCAGTTCTTC. It codes for CASRPSAGLNEQFF.

This clonotype was seen a handful of times. The CDR3 loop is CALGVIAKNIQYF. In nucleotides, the CDR3 is TGTGCCCTGGGGGTGATAGCCAAAAACATTCAGTACTTC. The chain uses TRBV30 and TRBJ2-4, with D tentatively TRBD1 or TRBD2 (5 bases each). This CDR3 is built from 13 residues. The germline V and J ends were trimmed by 8 bases and 0 bases, with 11 bases remaining between them. The germline gives CDR1 GTSNPN, CDR2 SVGIG (reference sequence).

The table lists this clonotype with a few counts. V is TRBV4-1 and J is TRBJ2-5; 7 bases are a match to TRBD1. Germline lookup yields CDR1 MGHRA and CDR2 YSYEKL. V dropped 1 base and J dropped 2; count of bases not matched to a gene: 7. The CDR3 runs 16 residues. CDR3 sequence: CASSQASGQAQETQYF. The DNA for the CDR3 is TGCGCCAGCAGCCAAGCTTCAGGACAGGCTCAAGAGACCCAGTACTTC.

CDR3 protein: CASSPKWNGYTQYF. The CDR3 region has the DNA TGTGCCAGCAGCCCCAAGTGGAACGGGTATACGCAGTATTTT. The genes are TRBV9 and TRBJ2-3; the D is unclear. Trimming shortened V by 4 bases and J by 7 bases, and 16 bases separated the two germline ends. This CDR3 comprises 14 residues. Germline lookup yields CDR1 SGDLS and CDR2 YYNGEE. Using reference TRBV9 and TRBJ2-3 for the parts outside the CDR3, the full variable domain is DSGVTQTPKHLITATGQRVTLRCSPRSGDLSVYWYQQSLDQGLQFLIQYYNGEERAKGNILERFSAQQFPDLHSELNLSSLELGDSALYFCASSPKWNGYTQYFGPGTRLTVL.